This T cell receptor (beta chain) is from a study of control samples from healthy donors and cancer patients. CDR3 length equals 15 residues. The germline V gene has CDR1 MNHNS and CDR2 SASEGT. Trimming cost V 3 bases and J 7 bases; bases outside gene matches: 4. TCRdb's copy holds only in-frame clones and misses some; the assay was immunoSEQ multiplex PCR. This sample has about 160,000 clones, with approximately 93% found just once. The source material was blood. V gene TRBV6-1 combines with J gene TRBJ1-4; TRBD1 agrees at 11 bases. The TCR originated in a man aged 18 to 29 in good health. CDR3 coding DNA: TGTGCCAGCAGTGACCCCGGGACAGGGGGTGAAAAACTGTTTTTT. It specifies CASSDPGTGGEKLFF.